This T cell receptor beta chain was documented in a study of beta chain features in type 1 diabetes. Points from the study as a whole: Shortening that was moderate but significant affected the TCRB CDR3s of Type 1 diabetes patients in all four CD4+ subsets.

Isolated RNA was reverse transcribed in full, so expressed TCRB transcripts were sequenced. Profiling relied on immunoSEQ multiplex PCR, and the TCRdb table lists in-frame clones only, not all of them. The sample carries approximately 730,000 clones, under 15% recorded once. Regarding this clone: Its target is not known.

Material for sequencing was naive CD4+ T cells from blood. This receptor was obtained from a man aged 18 to 29 with type 1 diabetes.

In DNA form, the CDR3 reads TGCGCCAGCAGTGAGGCGACATTTGGTGGCTACACCTTC. Translating gives CASSEATFGGYTF. V gene TRBV10-2 combines with J gene TRBJ1-2, with D uncertain. The ends were cut back, 2 bases at V and 7 bases at J, with 11 bases in the middle. Germline values: CDR1 WSHSY, CDR2 SAAADI. This CDR3 is 13 amino acids long.